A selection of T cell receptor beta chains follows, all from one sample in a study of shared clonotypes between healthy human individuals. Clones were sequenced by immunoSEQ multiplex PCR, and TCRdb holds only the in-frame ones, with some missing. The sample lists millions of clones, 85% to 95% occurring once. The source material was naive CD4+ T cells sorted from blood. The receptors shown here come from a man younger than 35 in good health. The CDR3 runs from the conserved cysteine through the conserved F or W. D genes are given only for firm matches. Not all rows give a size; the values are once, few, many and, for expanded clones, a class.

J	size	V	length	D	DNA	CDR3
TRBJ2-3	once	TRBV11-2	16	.	TGTGCCAGCACCCTTATGACACCAACTAGCACAGATACGCAGTATTTT	CASTLMTPTSTDTQYF
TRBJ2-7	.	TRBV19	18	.	TGTGCCAGTAGTGTCCCCCCGAAAGCGCCCGAGGTGTCCTACGAGCAGTACTTC	CASSVPPKAPEVSYEQYF
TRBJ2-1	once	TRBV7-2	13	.	TGTGCCAGCAGCTTAGTAGAGTCCCATGAGCAGTTCTTC	CASSLVESHEQFF
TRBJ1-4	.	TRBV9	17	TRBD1	TGTGCCAGCAGCCGGGGGACAGGGGTAATAGTTAATGAAAAACTGTTTTTT	CASSRGTGVIVNEKLFF
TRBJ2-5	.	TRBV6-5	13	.	TGTGCCAGCAGTTACCTGCACCAAGAGACCCAGTACTTC	CASSYLHQETQYF
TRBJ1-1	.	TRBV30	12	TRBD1	TGTGCCTATGACAGGGGGGGCACTGAAGCTTTCTTT	CAYDRGGTEAFF
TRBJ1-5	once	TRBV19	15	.	TGTGCCAGTAGTATAGGGGCAGGGGCCGGTCAGCCCCAGCATTTT	CASSIGAGAGQPQHF
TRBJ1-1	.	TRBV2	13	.	TGTGCCAGCAGTGAAGCGACTCGGGCTGAAGCTTTCTTT	CASSEATRAEAFF
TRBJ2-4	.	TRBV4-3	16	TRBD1	TGCGCCAGCAGCCAGGGGGGAGACAGGGGAATGTCCATTCAGTACTTC	CASSQGGDRGMSIQYF
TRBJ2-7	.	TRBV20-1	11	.	TGCAGTGCTAGCCAGGGTTACGAGCAGTACTTC	CSASQGYEQYF
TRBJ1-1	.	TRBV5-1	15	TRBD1	TGCGCCAGCAGCTTGGGACAGGGGAGCCCGCTTGAAGCTTTCTTT	CASSLGQGSPLEAFF
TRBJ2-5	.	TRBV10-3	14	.	TGTGCCATCAGTGAGTCTAATAGCCAAGAGACCCAGTACTTC	CAISESNSQETQYF
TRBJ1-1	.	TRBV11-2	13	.	TGTGCCAGCAGCTTTCATCAGAACACTGAAGCTTTCTTT	CASSFHQNTEAFF
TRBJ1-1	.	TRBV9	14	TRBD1	TGTGCCAGCAGCGTAGTGTCAGGGGGCACTGAAGCTTTCTTT	CASSVVSGGTEAFF
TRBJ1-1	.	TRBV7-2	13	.	TGTGCCAGCAGCTTAGGTAGTCTGGGTGAAGCTTTCTTT	CASSLGSLGEAFF
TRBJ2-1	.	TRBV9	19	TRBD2	TGTGCCAGCAGCGTAGATGTGGGTAAAGGGCTAGCGGATTACAATGAGCAGTTCTTC	CASSVDVGKGLADYNEQFF
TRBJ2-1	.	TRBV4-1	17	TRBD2	TGCGCCAGCAGGGATAGCGGGAGGGCCCCTAACTACAATGAGCAGTTCTTC	CASRDSGRAPNYNEQFF
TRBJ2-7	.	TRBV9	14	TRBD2	TGTGCCAGCAGCGTGGGTAGCGGGAGATACGAGCAGTACTTC	CASSVGSGRYEQYF
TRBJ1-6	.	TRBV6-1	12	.	TGTGCCAGCAGCCAGGGAAATTCACCCCTCCACTTT	CASSQGNSPLHF
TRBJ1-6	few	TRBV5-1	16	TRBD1	TGCGCCAGCAGCTGGACAGGGAGCTCCTATAATTCACCCCTCCACTTT	CASSWTGSSYNSPLHF
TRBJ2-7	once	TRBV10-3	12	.	TGTGCCATCAGTGAGACTGGTGTCGAGCAGTACTTC	CAISETGVEQYF
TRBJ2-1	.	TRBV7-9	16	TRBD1	TGTGCCAGCAGCCCGGGGACAGTTCACTCCTACAATGAGCAGTTCTTC	CASSPGTVHSYNEQFF